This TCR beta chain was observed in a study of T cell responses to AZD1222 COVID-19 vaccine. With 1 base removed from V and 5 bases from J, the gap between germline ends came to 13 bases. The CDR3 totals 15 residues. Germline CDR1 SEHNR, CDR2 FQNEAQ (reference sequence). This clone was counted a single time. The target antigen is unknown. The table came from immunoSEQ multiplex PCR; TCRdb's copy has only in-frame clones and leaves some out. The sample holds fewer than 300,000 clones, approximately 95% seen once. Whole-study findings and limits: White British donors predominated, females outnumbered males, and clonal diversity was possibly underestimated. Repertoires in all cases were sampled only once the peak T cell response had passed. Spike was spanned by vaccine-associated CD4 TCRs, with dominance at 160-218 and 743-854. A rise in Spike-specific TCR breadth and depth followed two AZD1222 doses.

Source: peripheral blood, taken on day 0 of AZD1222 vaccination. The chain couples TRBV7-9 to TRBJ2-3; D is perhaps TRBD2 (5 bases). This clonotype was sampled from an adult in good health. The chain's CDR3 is CASSLERLPLDTQYF. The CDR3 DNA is TGTGCCAGCAGCTTAGAACGACTACCCTTAGATACGCAGTATTTT.